The rows below give T cell receptor beta chains drawn from one sample of a study of T cell changes during pregnancy in multiple sclerosis. Libraries were prepared by immunoSEQ multiplex PCR; TCRdb keeps only in-frame clonotypes and omits some of them. The sample includes over 90,000 clones, roughly 93% seen only once; the top ten take about 0.89%. The sample was peripheral blood, taken after pregnancy. The receptors originated from a female donor with multiple sclerosis, enrolled in a pregnancy study. CDR3s include the opening cysteine and the closing phenylalanine or tryptophan. The D gene is left open where the match is weak. The size of a clone is reported for some rows only, either as once, few or many, or as a class for expanded clones.

TRBV11-2	15	TRBJ2-4	.	.	TGTGCCAGCAGCTTAGGCAGGGGTTCCAAAAACATTCAGTACTTC	CASSLGRGSKNIQYF
TRBV29-1	14	TRBJ1-2	.	.	TGCAGCGTTGAAGATCTAGGGCAGGGGCATGGCTACACCTTC	CSVEDLGQGHGYTF
TRBV11-2	13	TRBJ1-1	.	.	TGTGCCAGCAGCTTAGATCTGAGAAAGGAAGCTTTCTTT	CASSLDLRKEAFF
TRBV10-3	13	TRBJ2-5	.	TRBD1	TGTGCCATTAGACAGGGGGCTGGGGCGGGACTGTACTTC	CAIRQGAGAGLYF
TRBV19	14	TRBJ2-5	.	.	TGTGCCAGTAGGGTAAGCGGTAACCAAGAGACCCAGTACTTC	CASRVSGNQETQYF
TRBV27	16	TRBJ1-4	.	TRBD1	TGTGCCAGCAGTATCCTTCCGGGACAGGGGAGGGAAAAACTGTTTTTT	CASSILPGQGREKLFF
TRBV6-5	12	TRBJ2-7	.	.	TGTGCCTCCGGCAGGGATTCCTACGAGCAGTACTTC	CASGRDSYEQYF
TRBV18	15	TRBJ1-5	.	.	TGTGCCAGCTCACCATTGGGGGGGAGCAATCAGCCCCAGCATTTT	CASSPLGGSNQPQHF
TRBV27	16	TRBJ2-3	.	TRBD2	TGTGCCAGCAGTCCTCATTGGGCTAGCGGGGGGGCCGCGCAGTATTTT	CASSPHWASGGAAQYF
TRBV5-1	16	TRBJ2-5	.	TRBD2	TGCGCCAGCAGCCCTACGGCTAGCGGGGCCCAAGAGACCCAGTACTTC	CASSPTASGAQETQYF
TRBV9	16	TRBJ2-1	.	.	TGTGCCAGCAGCGTAGGACTGGGGCAAGAAGATCCGCTGGAGTTCTTC	CASSVGLGQEDPLEFF
TRBV5-6	16	TRBJ2-6	once	.	TGTGCCAGCAGCCCGTGGGGGCCGGCTGGGGCCAACGTCCTGACTTTC	CASSPWGPAGANVLTF
TRBV5-1	16	TRBJ1-2	.	.	TGCGCCAGCAGCTATGGAGTCCAGGGCCAAAACTATGGCTACACCTTC	CASSYGVQGQNYGYTF
TRBV9	15	TRBJ1-1	.	.	TGTGCCAGCAGCGTATTTGACAGGATGAACACTGAAGCTTTCTTT	CASSVFDRMNTEAFF
TRBV4-2	17	TRBJ2-5	.	TRBD1	TGTGCCAGCAGCTATGCAACTACAGGGGGTTACGCAGAGACCCAGTACTTC	CASSYATTGGYAETQYF
TRBV5-1	15	TRBJ1-1	.	.	TGCGCCAGCAGCTTGGCCCAGGGAGGGGGAACTGAAGCTTTCTTT	CASSLAQGGGTEAFF
TRBV7-3	14	TRBJ1-1	.	.	TGTGCCAGCAGCCCAGGGGTCGGGGCAACTGAAGCTTTCTTT	CASSPGVGATEAFF
TRBV7-2	16	TRBJ1-5	.	TRBD1	TGTGCCAGCAGCTCCCTACCGGGACAGGTCAATCAGCCCCAGCATTTT	CASSSLPGQVNQPQHF
TRBV7-3	15	TRBJ2-2	.	TRBD2	TGTGCCAGCAGCCTCCAGCGGGGGGGCACCGGGGAGCTGTTTTTT	CASSLQRGGTGELFF
TRBV6-1	13	TRBJ1-1	.	.	TGTGCCAGCGATCGCGGGGTGAACACTGAAGCTTTCTTT	CASDRGVNTEAFF
TRBV15	17	TRBJ2-4	.	.	TGTGCCACCAGCAGATTGGACAACCTGCTAGCCAAAAACATTCAGTACTTC	CATSRLDNLLAKNIQYF
TRBV7-8	16	TRBJ1-5	.	.	TGTGCCAGCAGCTTAGAAGGAGCAGTAAGCAATCAGCCCCAGCATTTT	CASSLEGAVSNQPQHF
TRBV29-1	11	TRBJ1-2	.	.	TGCAGCGTTGCGAGGGGGGGTGACTACACCTTC	CSVARGGDYTF
TRBV7-9	14	TRBJ1-2	.	TRBD1	TGTGCCAGCAGTGACAGGGCCCGGGGCTATGGCTACACCTTC	CASSDRARGYGYTF
TRBV2	12	TRBJ2-3	.	.	TGTGCCAGCAGTGAAGGCCCGGCGGGGCAGTATTTT	CASSEGPAGQYF
TRBV7-3	14	TRBJ2-2	few	TRBD1	TGTGCCAGCAGCTTATGGCAGGGGGACGGGGAGCTGTTTTTT	CASSLWQGDGELFF
TRBV27	15	TRBJ1-5	few	.	TGTGCCAGCAGCATTACTACAGGGTTCAATCGGCCCCAGCATTTT	CASSITTGFNRPQHF
TRBV6-1	15	TRBJ1-2	.	TRBD1	TGTGCCAGCAGTCTACAACAGGGGGCTAACTATGGCTACACCTTC	CASSLQQGANYGYTF
TRBV11-3	13	TRBJ2-3	.	.	TGTGCCAGCAGAGGCGGAGGAGCAGATACGCAGTATTTT	CASRGGGADTQYF
TRBV7-2	16	TRBJ1-4	.	.	TGTGCCAGCAGCTTAGCAGAACAGTATTGGAATGAAAAACTGTTTTTT	CASSLAEQYWNEKLFF
TRBV7-9	13	TRBJ2-5	.	TRBD1	TGTGCCAGCAGGTCGACAGGGCGGGAGACCCAGTACTTC	CASRSTGRETQYF
TRBV5-1	15	TRBJ2-7	once	TRBD1	TGCGCCAGCAGCCTGGGACAGGGACCTTACTACGAGCAGTACTTC	CASSLGQGPYYEQYF
TRBV6-1	15	TRBJ2-5	.	.	TGTGCCAGCAGTGAGCTCGGCAGGGGGAGGAAGACCCAGTACTTC	CASSELGRGRKTQYF
TRBV7-8	11	TRBJ1-1	.	.	TGTGCCAGCAGTTTAGCCTCTGAAGCTTTCTTT	CASSLASEAFF
TRBV6-5	15	TRBJ2-7	once	TRBD1	TGTGCCAGCAGTTACTCGAACAGGGGGTCTTACGAGCAGTACTTC	CASSYSNRGSYEQYF
TRBV7-6	15	TRBJ1-2	.	.	TGTGCCAGCAGCACCGAGGCCGGGGGGGTCTATGGCTACACCTTC	CASSTEAGGVYGYTF
TRBV4-2	15	TRBJ1-6	.	.	TGTGCCAGCAGCCAAGGTTCAGCCTATAATTCACCCCTCCACTTT	CASSQGSAYNSPLHF
TRBV10-3	14	TRBJ1-2	.	TRBD1	TGTGCCATCAGTGATCGGACAGGGATTGAAGGCTACACCTTC	CAISDRTGIEGYTF
TRBV5-1	16	TRBJ2-1	once	.	TGCGCCAGCAGCTTGGCCGGTCGGGGGATCTACAATGAGCAGTTCTTC	CASSLAGRGIYNEQFF
TRBV18	15	TRBJ2-2	.	.	TGTGCCAGCTCCCCCGGGATGGCGAACACCGGGGAGCTGTTTTTT	CASSPGMANTGELFF
TRBV2	19	TRBJ2-1	.	TRBD2	TGTGCCAGCAGCCTAGGGGGGACTAGCGGGCCGAGCTCCTACAATGAGCAGTTCTTC	CASSLGGTSGPSSYNEQFF